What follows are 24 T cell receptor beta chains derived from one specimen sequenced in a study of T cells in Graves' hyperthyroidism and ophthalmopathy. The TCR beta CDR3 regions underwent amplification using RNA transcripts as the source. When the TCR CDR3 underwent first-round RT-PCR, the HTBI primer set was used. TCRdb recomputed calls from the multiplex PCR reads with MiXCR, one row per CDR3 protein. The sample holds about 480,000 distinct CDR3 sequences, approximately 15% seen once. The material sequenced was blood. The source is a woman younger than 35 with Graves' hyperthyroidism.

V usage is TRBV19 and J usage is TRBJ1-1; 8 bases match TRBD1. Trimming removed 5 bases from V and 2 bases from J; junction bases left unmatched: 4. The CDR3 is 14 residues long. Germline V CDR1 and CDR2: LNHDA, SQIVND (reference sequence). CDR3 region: CASSRTGLNTEAFF. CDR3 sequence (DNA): TGTGCCAGTAGTCGGACAGGGCTAAACACTGAAGCTTTCTTT.

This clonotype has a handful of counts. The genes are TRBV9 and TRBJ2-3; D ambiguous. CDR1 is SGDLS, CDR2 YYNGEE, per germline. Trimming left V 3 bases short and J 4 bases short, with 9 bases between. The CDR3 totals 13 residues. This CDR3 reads CASSGPDADTQYF. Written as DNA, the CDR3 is TGTGCCAGCAGCGGACCAGACGCAGATACGCAGTATTTT.

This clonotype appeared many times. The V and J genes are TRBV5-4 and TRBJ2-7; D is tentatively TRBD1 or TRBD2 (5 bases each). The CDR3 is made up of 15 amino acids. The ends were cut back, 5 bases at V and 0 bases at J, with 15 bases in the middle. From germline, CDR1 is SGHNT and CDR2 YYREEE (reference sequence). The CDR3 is CASRTGTSVSYEQYF. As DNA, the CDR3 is TGTGCCAGCAGGACCGGGACCTCCGTCTCCTACGAGCAGTACTTC.

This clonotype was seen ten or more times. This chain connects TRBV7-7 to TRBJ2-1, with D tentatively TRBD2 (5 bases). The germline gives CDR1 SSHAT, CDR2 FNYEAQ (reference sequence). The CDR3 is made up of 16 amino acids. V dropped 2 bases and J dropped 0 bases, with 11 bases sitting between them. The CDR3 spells CASSLRRGSSYNEQFF. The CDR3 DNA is TGTGCCAGCAGCTTACGGCGAGGGAGCTCCTACAATGAGCAGTTCTTC.

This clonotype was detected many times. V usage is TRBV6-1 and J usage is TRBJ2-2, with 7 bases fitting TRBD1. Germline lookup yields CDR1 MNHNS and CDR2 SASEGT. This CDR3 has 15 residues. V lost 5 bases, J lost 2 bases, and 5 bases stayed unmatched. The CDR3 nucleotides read TGTGCCAGCAGTTGGGACAGCTTCAACACCGGGGAGCTGTTTTTT. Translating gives CASSWDSFNTGELFF.

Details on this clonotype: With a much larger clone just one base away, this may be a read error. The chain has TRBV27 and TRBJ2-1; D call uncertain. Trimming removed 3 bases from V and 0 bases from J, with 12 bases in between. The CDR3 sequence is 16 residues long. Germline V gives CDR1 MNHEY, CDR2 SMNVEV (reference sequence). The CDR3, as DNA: TGTGCCAGCAGTTTCCTCGGACGTGGCTCCTACAATGAGCAGTTCTTC. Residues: CASSFLGRGSYNEQFF.

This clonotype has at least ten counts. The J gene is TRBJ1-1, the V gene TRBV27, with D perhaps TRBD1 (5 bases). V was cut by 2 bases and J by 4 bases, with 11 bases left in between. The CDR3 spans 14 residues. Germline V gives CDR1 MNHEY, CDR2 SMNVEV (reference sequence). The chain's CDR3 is CASSLEGQGTEAFF. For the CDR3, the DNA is TGTGCCAGCAGTTTAGAAGGCCAGGGCACTGAAGCTTTCTTT.

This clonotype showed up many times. CDR3 region: CSAILGDYGYTF. In DNA form, the CDR3 reads TGCAGTGCTATCCTCGGAGACTATGGCTACACCTTC. The chain carries TRBV20-1 and TRBJ1-2; D gene unclear. Between the trimmed V and J ends, which lost 4 bases and 3 bases, there was a span of 9 bases. The CDR3 is 12 amino acids. Germline loops: CDR1 DFQATT, CDR2 SNEGSKA (reference sequence).

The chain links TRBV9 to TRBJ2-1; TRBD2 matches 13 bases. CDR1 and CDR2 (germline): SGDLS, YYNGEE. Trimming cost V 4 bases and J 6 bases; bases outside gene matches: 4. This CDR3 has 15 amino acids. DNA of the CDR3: TGTGCCAGCAGCATTCGACTAGCGGGGGGCAATGAGCAGTTCTTC. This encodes CASSIRLAGGNEQFF.

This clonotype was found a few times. This CDR3 is CASSSPGQGNQPQHF. The CDR3 coding sequence is TGTGCCAGCAGTTCTCCGGGACAGGGGAATCAGCCCCAGCATTTT. This chain joins TRBV6-1 and TRBJ1-5; TRBD1 matches 10 bases. Germline trimming cut 5 bases from V and 4 bases from J; bases unmatched to any gene: 5. The CDR3 sequence is 15 residues long. Looked up from germline, CDR1 is MNHNS and CDR2 is SASEGT.

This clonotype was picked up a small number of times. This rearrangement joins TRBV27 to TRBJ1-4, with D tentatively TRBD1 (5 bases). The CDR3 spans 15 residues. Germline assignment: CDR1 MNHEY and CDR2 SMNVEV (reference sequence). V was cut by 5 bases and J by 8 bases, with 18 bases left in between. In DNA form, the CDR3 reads TGTGCCAGCAGTCTGAGAGGGACGGGAGGGGAAAAACTGTTTTTT. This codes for CASSLRGTGGEKLFF.

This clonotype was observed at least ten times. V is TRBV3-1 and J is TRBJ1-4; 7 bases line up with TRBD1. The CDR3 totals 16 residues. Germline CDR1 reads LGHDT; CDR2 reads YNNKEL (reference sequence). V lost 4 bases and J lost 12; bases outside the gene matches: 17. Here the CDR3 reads CASSPTIGDRDTELFF. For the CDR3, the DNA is TGTGCCAGCAGCCCCACCATCGGAGACAGGGATACGGAACTGTTTTTT.

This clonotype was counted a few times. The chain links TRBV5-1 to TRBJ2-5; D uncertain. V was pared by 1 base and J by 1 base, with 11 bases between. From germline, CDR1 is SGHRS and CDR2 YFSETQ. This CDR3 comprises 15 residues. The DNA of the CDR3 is TGCGCCAGCAGCTTGACGGGTATGGGCCAAGAGACCCAGTACTTC. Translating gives CASSLTGMGQETQYF.

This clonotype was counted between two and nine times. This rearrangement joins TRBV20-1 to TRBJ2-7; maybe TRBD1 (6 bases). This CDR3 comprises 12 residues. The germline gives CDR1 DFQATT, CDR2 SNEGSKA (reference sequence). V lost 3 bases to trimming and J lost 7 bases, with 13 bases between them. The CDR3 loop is CSASGGVGEQYV. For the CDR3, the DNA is TGCAGTGCTAGTGGGGGCGTGGGTGAGCAGTACGTC.

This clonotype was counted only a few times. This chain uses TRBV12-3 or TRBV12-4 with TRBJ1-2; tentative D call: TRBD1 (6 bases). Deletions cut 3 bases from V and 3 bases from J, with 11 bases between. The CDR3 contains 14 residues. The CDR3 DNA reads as TGTGCCAGCAGTTTTGGGGGGGCCGACTATGGCTACACCTTC. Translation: CASSFGGADYGYTF.

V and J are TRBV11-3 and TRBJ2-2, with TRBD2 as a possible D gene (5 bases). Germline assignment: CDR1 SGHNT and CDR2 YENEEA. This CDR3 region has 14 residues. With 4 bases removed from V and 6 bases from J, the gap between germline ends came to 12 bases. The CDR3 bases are TGTGCCAGCAGCTCCCTGGAGCGGCCCGGGGAGCTGTTTTTT. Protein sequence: CASSSLERPGELFF.

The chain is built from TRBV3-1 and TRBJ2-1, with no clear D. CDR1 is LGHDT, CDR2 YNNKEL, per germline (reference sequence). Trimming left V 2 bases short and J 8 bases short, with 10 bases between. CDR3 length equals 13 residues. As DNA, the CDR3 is TGTGCCAGCAGCCAAAAAACTCCGTATGAGCAGTTCTTC. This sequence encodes CASSQKTPYEQFF.

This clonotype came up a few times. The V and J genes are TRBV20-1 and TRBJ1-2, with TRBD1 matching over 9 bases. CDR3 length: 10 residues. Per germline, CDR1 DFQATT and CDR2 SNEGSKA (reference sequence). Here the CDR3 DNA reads TGCGGGACAGGGCGTGCTGGCTACACCTTC. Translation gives CGTGRAGYTF.

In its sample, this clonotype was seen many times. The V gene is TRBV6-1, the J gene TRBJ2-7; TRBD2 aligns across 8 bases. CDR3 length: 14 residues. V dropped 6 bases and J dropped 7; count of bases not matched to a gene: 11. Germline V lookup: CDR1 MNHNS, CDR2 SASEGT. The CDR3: CASSPRLARGEQYF. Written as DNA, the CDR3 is TGTGCCAGCAGCCCCCGACTAGCGCGAGGGGAGCAGTACTTC.

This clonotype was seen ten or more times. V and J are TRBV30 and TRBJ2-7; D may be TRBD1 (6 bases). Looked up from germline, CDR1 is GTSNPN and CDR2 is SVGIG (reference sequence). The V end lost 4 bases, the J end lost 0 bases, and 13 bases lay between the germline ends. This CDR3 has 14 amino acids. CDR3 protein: CAWKEKGDSYEQYV. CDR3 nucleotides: TGTGCCTGGAAGGAGAAGGGGGACTCCTACGAGCAGTACGTC.

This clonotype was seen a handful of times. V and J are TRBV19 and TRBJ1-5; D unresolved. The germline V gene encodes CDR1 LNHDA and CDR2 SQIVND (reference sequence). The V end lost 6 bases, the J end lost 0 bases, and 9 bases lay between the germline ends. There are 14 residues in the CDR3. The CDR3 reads CASRWADSNQPQHF. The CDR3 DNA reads TGTGCCAGTAGATGGGCAGATAGCAATCAGCCCCAGCATTTT.

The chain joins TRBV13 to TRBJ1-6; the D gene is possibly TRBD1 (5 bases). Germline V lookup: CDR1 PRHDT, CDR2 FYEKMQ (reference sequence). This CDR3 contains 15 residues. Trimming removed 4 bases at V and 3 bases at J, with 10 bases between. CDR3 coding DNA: TGTGCCAGCAGCTACTCCAGGGACTATAATTCACCCCTCCACTTT. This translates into CASSYSRDYNSPLHF.

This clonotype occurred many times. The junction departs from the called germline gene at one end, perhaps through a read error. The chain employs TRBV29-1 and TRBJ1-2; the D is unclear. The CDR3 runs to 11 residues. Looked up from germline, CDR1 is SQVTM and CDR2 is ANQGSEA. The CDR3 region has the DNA TGCAGCGTCGAAGAAGGCTATGGCTACACCTTC. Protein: CSVEEGYGYTF.

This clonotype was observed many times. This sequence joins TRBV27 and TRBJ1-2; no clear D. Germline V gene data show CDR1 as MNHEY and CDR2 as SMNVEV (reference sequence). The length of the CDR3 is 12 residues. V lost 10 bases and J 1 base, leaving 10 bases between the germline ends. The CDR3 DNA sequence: TGTGCCACCGCCGCGGGTAACTATGGCTACACCTTC. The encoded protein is CATAAGNYGYTF.